One TCR beta chain is described in this entry. The antigen this receptor binds is unknown. Base qualities were left out, and no much larger clone turns up one base away. These data originate in a study of CD8 T cells in ankylosing spondylitis (dated by TCRdb to the late 2010s). In terms of the full investigation: T cell receptor beta repertoires were profiled in healthy donors and ankylosing spondylitis patients so that disease-linked TCR variants could be found. The full study cohort comprised around 25 ankylosing spondylitis patients and roughly 110 healthy donors. Peripheral blood was sampled, and synovial fluid was also collected from ankylosing spondylitis patients.

The investigation overall reported the following: Significant enrichment of the disease-linked clones was reported in matched synovial fluid samples from ankylosing spondylitis patients. A CD8+ phenotype was shown by the disease-linked clones, which were found at relatively low frequencies in peripheral blood. Some TCR beta motif variants had previously been reported in synovial fluid and blood of reactive arthritis patients, which suggested common disease-initiation mechanisms. Blood from ankylosing spondylitis patients appeared to be characterized by a TCR beta motif made up of eight highly homologous amino acid variants.

This sample was sequenced with an Illumina HiSeq 2500. TCR beta libraries were prepared by quantitative 5'-RACE with molecular barcodes. As for the authors' bioinformatics: To identify disease-linked TCR variants, a new computational method was used, one built on a probabilistic model of VDJ rearrangement. Starting from the raw public reads, TCRdb applied fastp trimming at Q25, assembled clones with MiXCR and retained in-frame beta chains. Identical CDR3 proteins give one entry, which carries the most common genes and DNA. It is TCRdb's table, rather than the study itself, that gives the V and J calls and clone size. The sample table holds about 400,000 distinct CDR3 sequences, of which under 25% were seen once. Approximately 16% of the sample is taken by the ten largest. This TCR was recovered from a male donor with ankylosing spondylitis. The sample consisted of blood, either unsorted or a sorted T cell fraction (not recorded which).

For the CDR3, the sequence is CSVETGGDTGELFF. DNA sequence: TGCAGCGTTGAAACCGGGGGAGACACCGGGGAGCTGTTTTTT. This chain is built from TRBV29-1 and TRBJ2-2; a tentative D call is TRBD2 (6 bases match). Taken from cysteine to phenylalanine, the CDR3 has 14 residues. CDR3 DNA only is kept here, 42 bases in frame from base 1. Sequences SQVTM (CDR1) and ANQGSEA (CDR2) are obtained from the germline V gene. Trimming removed 2 bases from V and 3 bases from J, leaving 10 bases between the germline ends.